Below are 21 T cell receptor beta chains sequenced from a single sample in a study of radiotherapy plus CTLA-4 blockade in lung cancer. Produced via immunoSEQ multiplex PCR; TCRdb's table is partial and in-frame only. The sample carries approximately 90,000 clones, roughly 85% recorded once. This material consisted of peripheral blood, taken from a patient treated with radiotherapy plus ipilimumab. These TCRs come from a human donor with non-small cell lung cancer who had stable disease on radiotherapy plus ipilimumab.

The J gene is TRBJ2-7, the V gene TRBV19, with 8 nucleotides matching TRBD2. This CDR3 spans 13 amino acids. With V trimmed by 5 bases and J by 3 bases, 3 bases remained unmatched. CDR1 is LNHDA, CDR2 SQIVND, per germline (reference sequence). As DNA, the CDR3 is TGTGCCAGTAGTGTAGCGGGAAGCTACGAGCAGTACTTC. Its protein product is CASSVAGSYEQYF.

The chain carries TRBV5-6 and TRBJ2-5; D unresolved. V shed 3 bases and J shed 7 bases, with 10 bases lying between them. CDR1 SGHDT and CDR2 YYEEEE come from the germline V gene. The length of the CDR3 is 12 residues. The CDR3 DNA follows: TGTGCCAGCAGCTGGGATAGAGGGACCCAGTACTTC. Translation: CASSWDRGTQYF.

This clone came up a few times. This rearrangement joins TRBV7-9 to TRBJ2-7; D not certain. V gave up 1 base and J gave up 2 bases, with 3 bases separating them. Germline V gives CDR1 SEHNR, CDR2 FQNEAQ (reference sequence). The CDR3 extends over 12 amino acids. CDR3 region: CASSLVPYEQYF. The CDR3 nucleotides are TGTGCCAGCAGCTTAGTCCCCTACGAGCAGTACTTC.

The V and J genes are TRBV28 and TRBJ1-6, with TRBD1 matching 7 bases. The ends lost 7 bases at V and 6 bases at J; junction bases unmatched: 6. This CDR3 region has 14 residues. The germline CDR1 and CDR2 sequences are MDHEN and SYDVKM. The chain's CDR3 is CASIGNRGNSPLHF. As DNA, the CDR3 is TGTGCCAGCATAGGGAACAGGGGTAATTCACCCCTCCACTTT. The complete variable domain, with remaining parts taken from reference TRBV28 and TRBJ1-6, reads DVKVTQSSRYLVKRTGEKVFLECVQDMDHENMFWYRQDPGLGLRLIYFSYDVKMKEKGDIPEGYSVSREKKERFSLILESASTNQTSMYLCASIGNRGNSPLHFGNGTRLTVT.

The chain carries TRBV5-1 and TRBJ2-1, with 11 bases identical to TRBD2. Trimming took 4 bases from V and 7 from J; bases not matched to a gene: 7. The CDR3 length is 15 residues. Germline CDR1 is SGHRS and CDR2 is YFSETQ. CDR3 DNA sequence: TGCGCCAGCAGCCAGATAGCGGGAGGGCGAAATGAGCAGTTCTTC. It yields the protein CASSQIAGGRNEQFF. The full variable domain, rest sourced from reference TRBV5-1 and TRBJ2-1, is KAGVTQTPRYLIKTRGQQVTLSCSPISGHRSVSWYQQTPGQGLQFLFEYFSETQRNKGNFPGRFSGRQFSNSRSEMNVSTLELGDSALYLCASSQIAGGRNEQFFGPGTRLTVL.

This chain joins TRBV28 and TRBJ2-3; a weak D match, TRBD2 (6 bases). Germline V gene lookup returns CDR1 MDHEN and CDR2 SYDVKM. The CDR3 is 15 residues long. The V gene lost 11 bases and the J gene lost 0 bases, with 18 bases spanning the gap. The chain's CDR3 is CASRRGGSSTDTQYF. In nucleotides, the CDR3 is TGTGCCTCCCGGCGGGGCGGGTCTAGCACAGATACGCAGTATTTT.

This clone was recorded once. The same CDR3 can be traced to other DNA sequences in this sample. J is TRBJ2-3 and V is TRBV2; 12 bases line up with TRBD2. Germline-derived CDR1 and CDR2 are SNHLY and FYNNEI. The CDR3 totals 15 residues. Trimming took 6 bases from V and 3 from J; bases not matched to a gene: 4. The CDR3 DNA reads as TGTGCCAGCAGCAGACTAGCGGGGGTTACAGATACGCAGTATTTT. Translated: CASSRLAGVTDTQYF.

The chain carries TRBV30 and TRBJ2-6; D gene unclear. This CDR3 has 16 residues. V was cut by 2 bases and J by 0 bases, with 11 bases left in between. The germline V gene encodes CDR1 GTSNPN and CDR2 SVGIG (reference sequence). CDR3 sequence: CAWSPTRRSGANVLTF. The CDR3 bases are TGTGCCTGGAGTCCGACACGACGCTCTGGGGCCAACGTCCTGACTTTC.

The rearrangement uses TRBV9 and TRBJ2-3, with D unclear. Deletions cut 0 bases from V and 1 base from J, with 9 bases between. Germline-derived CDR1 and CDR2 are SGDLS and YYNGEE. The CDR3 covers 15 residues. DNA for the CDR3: TGTGCCAGCAGCGTAGTACAGAGTGGCACAGATACGCAGTATTTT. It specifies CASSVVQSGTDTQYF.

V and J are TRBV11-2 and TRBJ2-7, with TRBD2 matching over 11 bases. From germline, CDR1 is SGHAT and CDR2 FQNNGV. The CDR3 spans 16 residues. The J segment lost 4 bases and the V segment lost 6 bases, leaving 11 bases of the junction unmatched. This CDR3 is CASSPRGGLAVYEQYF. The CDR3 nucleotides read TGTGCCAGCAGTCCGAGGGGGGGACTAGCGGTATACGAGCAGTACTTC.

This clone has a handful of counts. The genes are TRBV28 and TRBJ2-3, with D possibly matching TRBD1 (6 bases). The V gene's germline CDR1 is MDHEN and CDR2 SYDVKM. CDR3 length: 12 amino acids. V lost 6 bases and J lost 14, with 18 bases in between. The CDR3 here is CASSQTGSLLYF. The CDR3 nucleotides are TGTGCCAGCAGCCAAACAGGGAGTTTATTGTATTTT.

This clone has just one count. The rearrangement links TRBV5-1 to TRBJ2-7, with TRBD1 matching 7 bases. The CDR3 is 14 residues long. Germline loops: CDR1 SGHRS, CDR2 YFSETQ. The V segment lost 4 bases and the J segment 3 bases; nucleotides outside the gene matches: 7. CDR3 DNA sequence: TGCGCCAGCAGCAGAGGGACAGATTACTACGAGCAGTACTTC. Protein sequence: CASSRGTDYYEQYF.

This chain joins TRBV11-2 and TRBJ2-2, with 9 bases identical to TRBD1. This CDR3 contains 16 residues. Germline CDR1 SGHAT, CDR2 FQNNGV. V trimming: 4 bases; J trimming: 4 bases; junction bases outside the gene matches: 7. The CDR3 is CASSYTGGRGTGELFF. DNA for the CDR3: TGTGCCAGCAGCTATACAGGGGGCCGGGGCACCGGGGAGCTGTTTTTT.

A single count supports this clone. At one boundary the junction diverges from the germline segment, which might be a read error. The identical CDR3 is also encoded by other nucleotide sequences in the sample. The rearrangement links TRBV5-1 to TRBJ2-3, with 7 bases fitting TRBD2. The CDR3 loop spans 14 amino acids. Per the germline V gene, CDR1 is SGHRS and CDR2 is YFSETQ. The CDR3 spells CASSLRWGGDTQYF. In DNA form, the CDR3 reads TGCGCCAGCAGCTTGCGTTGGGGGGGAGATACACAGTATTTT.

The CDR3 nucleotides are TGTGCCAGCAGAAGAGTTAATTCACCCCTCCACTTT. This gives the protein CASRRVNSPLHF. The gene calls are TRBV6-6 and TRBJ1-6; D is ambiguous. Germline V lookup: CDR1 MNHNY, CDR2 SVGAGI (reference sequence). This CDR3 spans 12 amino acids. V lost 6 bases to trimming and J lost 6 bases, with 6 bases between them.

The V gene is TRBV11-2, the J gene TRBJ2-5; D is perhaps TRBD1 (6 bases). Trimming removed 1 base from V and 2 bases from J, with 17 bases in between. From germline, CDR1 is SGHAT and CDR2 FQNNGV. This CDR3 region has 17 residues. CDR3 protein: CASSLGGTTTLQETQYF. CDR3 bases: TGTGCCAGCAGCTTAGGGGGGACAACGACTCTACAAGAGACCCAGTACTTC. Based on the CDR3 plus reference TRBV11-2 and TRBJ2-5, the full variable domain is EAGVAQSPRYKIIEKRQSVAFWCNPISGHATLYWYQQILGQGPKLLIQFQNNGVVDDSQLPKDRFSAERLKGVDSTLKIQPAKLEDSAVYLCASSLGGTTTLQETQYFGPGTRLLVL.

CDR3 sequence: CASSESDSNQPQHF. CDR3 nucleotides: TGTGCCAGCAGTGAGTCCGATAGCAATCAGCCCCAGCATTTT. This chain connects TRBV2 to TRBJ1-5; D remains ambiguous. V lost 3 bases and J 0 bases, leaving 6 bases between the germline ends. Germline V gives CDR1 SNHLY, CDR2 FYNNEI. The CDR3 is made up of 14 amino acids.

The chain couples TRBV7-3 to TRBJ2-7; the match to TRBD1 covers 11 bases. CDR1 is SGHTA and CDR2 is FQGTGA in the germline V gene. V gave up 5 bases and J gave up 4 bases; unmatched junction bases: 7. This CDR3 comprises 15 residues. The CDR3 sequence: CASSPQGQGVYEQYF. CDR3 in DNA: TGTGCCAGCAGCCCCCAGGGACAGGGGGTATACGAGCAGTACTTC. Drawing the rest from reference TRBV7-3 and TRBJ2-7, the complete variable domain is GAGVSQTPSNKVTEKGKYVELRCDPISGHTALYWYRQSLGQGPEFLIYFQGTGAADDSGLPNDRFFAVRPEGSVSTLKIQRTERGDSAVYLCASSPQGQGVYEQYFGPGTRLTVT.

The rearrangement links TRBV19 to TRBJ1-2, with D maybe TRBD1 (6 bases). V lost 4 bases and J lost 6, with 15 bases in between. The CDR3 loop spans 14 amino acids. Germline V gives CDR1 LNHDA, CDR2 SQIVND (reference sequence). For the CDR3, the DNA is TGTGCCAGTAGTAGAACGGAGGGGGTCAATGGCTACACCTTC. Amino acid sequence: CASSRTEGVNGYTF.

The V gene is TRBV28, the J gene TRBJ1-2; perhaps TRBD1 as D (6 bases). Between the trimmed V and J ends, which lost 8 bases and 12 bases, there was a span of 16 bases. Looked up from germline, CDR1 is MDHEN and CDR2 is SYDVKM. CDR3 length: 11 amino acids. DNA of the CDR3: TGTGCCAGCGCCCCCCAGGGGTCCCACACCTTC. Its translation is CASAPQGSHTF.

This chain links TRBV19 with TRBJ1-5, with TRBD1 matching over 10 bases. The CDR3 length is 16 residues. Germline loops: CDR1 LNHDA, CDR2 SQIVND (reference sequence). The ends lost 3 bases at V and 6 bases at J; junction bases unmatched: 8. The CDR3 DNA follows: TGTGCCAGTAGTATGGACAGGGGGTTGGCCGGTCAGCCCCAGCATTTT. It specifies CASSMDRGLAGQPQHF. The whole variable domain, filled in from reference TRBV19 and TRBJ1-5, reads DGGITQSPKYLFRKEGQNVTLSCEQNLNHDAMYWYRQDPGQGLRLIYYSQIVNDFQKGDIAEGYSVSREKKESFPLTVTSAQKNPTAFYLCASSMDRGLAGQPQHFGDGTRLSIL.